The clone carrying this T cell receptor (beta chain) was picked up one time. The authors' processing: Researchers report that nucleated cell counts were estimated from reference gene primer amplification. Repertoires were generated with immunoSEQ multiplex PCR, while TCRdb's copy carries only in-frame clones and drops some. V and J calls and clone size come straight from that table; D and trimming were deduced from the DNA. The table includes a few hundred thousand clones, more than 85% detected once. These data belong to a study of blood T cell repertoires in COVID-19. The germline V and J ends were trimmed by 1 base and 1 base, with 8 bases remaining between them. The V gene's germline CDR1 is MDHEN and CDR2 SYDVKM. This CDR3 contains 15 residues.

Sequenced material: PBMCs or T cells enriched from blood (not recorded which). The chain is built from TRBV28 and TRBJ2-4, with unresolved D. The clonotype was recovered from a woman between 25 and 40 years old who had recovered from COVID-19. The CDR3 DNA sequence: TGTGCCAGCAGTTTATATCAGGTCGCCAAAAACATTCAGTACTTC. Its protein product is CASSLYQVAKNIQYF. Looking up the rest from reference TRBV28 and TRBJ2-4 gives the full variable domain: DVKVTQSSRYLVKRTGEKVFLECVQDMDHENMFWYRQDPGLGLRLIYFSYDVKMKEKGDIPEGYSVSREKKERFSLILESASTNQTSMYLCASSLYQVAKNIQYFGAGTRLSVL.